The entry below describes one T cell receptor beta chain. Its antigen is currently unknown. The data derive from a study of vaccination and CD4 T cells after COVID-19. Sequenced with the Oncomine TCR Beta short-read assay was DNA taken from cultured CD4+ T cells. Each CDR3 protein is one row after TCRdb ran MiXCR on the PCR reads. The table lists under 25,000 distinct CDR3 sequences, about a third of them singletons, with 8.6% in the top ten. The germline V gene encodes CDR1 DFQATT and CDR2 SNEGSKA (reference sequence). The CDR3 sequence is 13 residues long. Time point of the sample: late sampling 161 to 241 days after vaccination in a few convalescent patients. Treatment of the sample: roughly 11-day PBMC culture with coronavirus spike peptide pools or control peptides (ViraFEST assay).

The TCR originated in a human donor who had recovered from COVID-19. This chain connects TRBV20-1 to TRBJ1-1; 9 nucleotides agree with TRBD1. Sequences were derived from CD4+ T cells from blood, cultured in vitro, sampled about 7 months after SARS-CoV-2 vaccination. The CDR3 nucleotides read TGCAGCTGTCCGGGACAGGGATACACTGAAGCTTTCTTT. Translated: CSCPGQGYTEAFF.